Below, 27 T cell receptor beta chains from the same sample are listed, as sequenced in a study of T cell responses to AZD1222 COVID-19 vaccine. The data were produced by immunoSEQ multiplex PCR, yet TCRdb's version contains in-frame clones alone and is incomplete. Among tens of thousands of clones listed, approximately 80% were seen once. Source: peripheral blood, taken 28 days after the second AZD1222 dose. The receptors here all came from an adult who received the AZD1222 COVID-19 vaccine.

This chain connects TRBV18 to TRBJ1-5; unclear D gene. CDR3 size: 13 residues. V lost 5 bases and J lost 0, with 5 bases in between. CDR1 is KGHSH and CDR2 is LQKENI in the germline V gene. The CDR3 loop is CASSKDSNQPQHF. In DNA, the CDR3 is TGTGCCAGCTCAAAGGATAGCAATCAGCCCCAGCATTTT.

V usage is TRBV3-1 (or the pseudogene TRBV3-2) and J usage is TRBJ1-4; D possibly corresponds to TRBD1 (5 bases). The CDR3 loop spans 17 amino acids. The V end was cut by 1 base, the J end by 8 bases, with 20 bases between. Germline V gene sequence: CDR1 LGHDT, CDR2 YNNKEL (reference sequence). As DNA, the CDR3 is TGTGCCAGCAGCCAAGTTGGGCAGGGACGAGAATGCGAAAAACTGTTTTTT. Its translation is CASSQVGQGRECEKLFF.

This sequence joins TRBV30 and TRBJ2-1, with no clear D. V dropped 0 bases and J dropped 8 bases, with 5 bases sitting between them. Germline CDR1 and CDR2: GTSNPN and SVGIG (reference sequence). This CDR3 contains 11 residues. The CDR3 sequence: CAWSVRDEQFF. The CDR3 bases are TGTGCCTGGAGTGTACGTGATGAGCAGTTCTTC.

The chain links TRBV9 to TRBJ2-5; 8 bases are shared with TRBD2. The CDR3 is 15 residues long. V shed 0 bases, J shed 2 bases, and the junction held 3 bases outside the gene matches. The V gene's germline CDR1 is SGDLS and CDR2 YYNGEE. As DNA, the CDR3 is TGTGCCAGCAGCGTAGACGGGACTAGACAAGAGACCCAGTACTTC. It specifies CASSVDGTRQETQYF.

This rearrangement joins TRBV6-2 or TRBV6-3 to TRBJ1-1; perhaps TRBD1 as D (6 bases). The ends were cut back, 2 bases at V and 6 bases at J, with 25 bases in the middle. This CDR3 is 18 amino acids long. Germline V gives CDR1 MNHEY, CDR2 SVGEGT. The CDR3 bases are TGTGCCAGCAGTTACGATGGTTTCGCAGGGGTCCTCTTCGCTGAAGCTTTCTTT. It translates to CASSYDGFAGVLFAEAFF.

The chain links TRBV29-1 to TRBJ2-7; tentative D call: TRBD1 (6 bases). V lost 6 bases and J lost 4, with 19 bases in between. CDR3 length equals 14 residues. Germline V gene lookup returns CDR1 SQVTM and CDR2 ANQGSEA. As DNA, the CDR3 is TGCAGCGTCTCACAGGGTTCAGGTTCTTACGAGCAGTACTTC. Translating gives CSVSQGSGSYEQYF.

This clone came up a few times. The rearrangement uses TRBV7-9 and TRBJ1-3, with D hard to call. The CDR3 is 12 residues long. V was cut by 2 bases and J by 2 bases, with 1 base left in between. CDR1 is SEHNR, CDR2 FQNEAQ, per germline (reference sequence). The CDR3: CASSLTGNTIYF. The CDR3 bases are TGTGCCAGCAGCTTAACTGGAAACACCATATATTTT.

This clone was observed a few times. The rearrangement joins TRBV11-2 to TRBJ2-3; D may correspond to TRBD1 or TRBD2 (5 bases each). This CDR3 is 16 amino acids long. Trimming removed 2 bases from V and 0 bases from J, with 12 bases in between. CDR1 is SGHAT and CDR2 is FQNNGV in the germline V gene. The DNA of the CDR3 is TGTGCCAGCAGCTTAAACGGGGCCTCTAGCACAGATACGCAGTATTTT. It yields the protein CASSLNGASSTDTQYF.

The rearrangement links TRBV10-1 to TRBJ2-5; TRBD2 matches 11 bases. V lost 4 bases, J lost 1 base, and 2 bases stayed unmatched. In germline, CDR1 is WNHNN, CDR2 SYGVQD (reference sequence). The CDR3 contains 15 residues. CDR3 sequence (DNA): TGCGCCAGCAGTGTGGGACTAGCGGTCCAAGAGACCCAGTACTTC. Amino acids: CASSVGLAVQETQYF.

The chain recombines TRBV6-5 with TRBJ1-5; 11 positions agree with TRBD1. The germline V gene has CDR1 MNHEY and CDR2 SVGAGI. The CDR3 has 14 amino acids. Germline trimming cut 6 bases from V and 7 bases from J; bases unmatched to any gene: 5. The CDR3 sequence is CASSGTGGRQPQHF. The CDR3 region has the DNA TGTGCCAGCAGCGGGACAGGGGGTCGACAGCCCCAGCATTTT.

The chain employs TRBV6-2 or TRBV6-3 and TRBJ2-2; 10 positions agree with TRBD2. The CDR3 runs to 15 residues. CDR1 MNHEY and CDR2 SVGEGT come from the germline V gene. Trimming removed 2 bases from V and 6 bases from J; junction bases left unmatched: 3. The DNA for the CDR3 is TGTGCCAGCAGTTACACCAGCGGGGGGGCCGGGGAGCTGTTTTTT. Translation: CASSYTSGGAGELFF.

The genes are TRBV21-1 and TRBJ1-2; TRBD1, the D gene given by the table, was not confirmed from the DNA. TRBV21-1 is a pseudogene. The CDR3 has 14 amino acids. CDR3 region: CASSPRDRPYGYTF. CDR3 nucleotide sequence: TGTGCCAGCAGCCCCCGGGACAGGCCCTATGGCTACACCTTC.

The chain is built from TRBV7-2 and TRBJ2-3, with D tentatively TRBD2 (6 bases). Trimming removed 1 base at V and 0 bases at J, with 11 bases between. CDR3 length equals 16 residues. Germline V lookup: CDR1 SGHTA, CDR2 FQGNSA. The CDR3 is CASSLGGVPSTDTQYF. The CDR3 region has the DNA TGTGCCAGCAGCTTAGGGGGGGTCCCTAGCACAGATACGCAGTATTTT.

The genes are TRBV28 and TRBJ2-3; 7 positions agree with TRBD2. With 5 bases clipped from V and 0 bases from J, the junction kept 2 bases outside the gene matches. The CDR3 has 14 residues. Germline V lookup: CDR1 MDHEN, CDR2 SYDVKM. DNA for the CDR3: TGTGCCAGCAGTAGCGGGGCTAGCACAGATACGCAGTATTTT. Translated, it gives CASSSGASTDTQYF.

This chain uses TRBV4-2 with TRBJ2-7; 8 bases are shared with TRBD2. The V gene's germline CDR1 is LGHNA and CDR2 YNFKEQ. After removal of 4 bases from V and 5 bases from J, the junction contained 7 bases not matched to a gene. The CDR3 has 14 residues. The CDR3 nucleotides are TGTGCCAGCAGCCTTAAGCGGGAGTCTCACGAGCAGTACTTC. Amino acids: CASSLKRESHEQYF.

This clone is a singleton in its sample. The chain has TRBV7-2 and TRBJ1-1; D might be TRBD1 (6 bases). The CDR3 runs to 13 residues. V lost 2 bases and J lost 11, with 15 bases in between. Germline V gene sequence: CDR1 SGHTA, CDR2 FQGNSA. In DNA form, the CDR3 reads TGTGCCAGCAGCTTATCGTGGGGGGCAGGGGCTTTCTTT. Amino acids: CASSLSWGAGAFF.

The rearrangement joins TRBV6-2 or TRBV6-3 to TRBJ2-7; D is possibly TRBD2 (5 bases). The CDR3 loop spans 14 amino acids. The germline V gene encodes CDR1 MNHEY and CDR2 SVGEGT. Between the trimmed V and J ends, which lost 2 bases and 1 base, there was a span of 9 bases. The CDR3 loop is CASSYLDWSYEQYF. DNA for the CDR3: TGTGCCAGCAGTTACCTGGACTGGTCCTACGAGCAGTACTTC.

The chain carries TRBV13 and TRBJ1-1; a possible D gene is TRBD1 (6 bases). CDR1 is PRHDT, CDR2 FYEKMQ, per germline (reference sequence). V dropped 3 bases and J dropped 5 bases, with 13 bases sitting between them. The CDR3 is made up of 14 amino acids. The DNA for the CDR3 is TGTGCCAGCAGCTTCCCCAGGGGCTCTACTGAAGCTTTCTTT. Translation: CASSFPRGSTEAFF.

The gene calls are TRBV5-4 and TRBJ2-5; D is ambiguous. With 2 bases removed from V and 0 bases from J, the gap between germline ends came to 11 bases. The length of the CDR3 is 15 residues. Per the germline V gene, CDR1 is SGHNT and CDR2 is YYREEE (reference sequence). CDR3 loop: CASSFDRSYQETQYF. For the CDR3, the DNA is TGTGCCAGCAGCTTCGATAGGTCGTACCAAGAGACCCAGTACTTC.

This clone has only a few counts. The rearrangement uses TRBV30 and TRBJ1-6, with D hard to call. The CDR3 contains 13 residues. V lost 3 bases, J lost 7 bases, and 10 bases lay in between. Germline assignment: CDR1 GTSNPN and CDR2 SVGIG (reference sequence). As DNA, the CDR3 is TGTGCCTGGAGCCCAATCCCCAATTCACCCCTCCACTTT. It specifies CAWSPIPNSPLHF.

The genes are TRBV6-5 and TRBJ2-7; D not certain. Germline loops: CDR1 MNHEY, CDR2 SVGAGI. The CDR3 has 14 amino acids. Trimming left V 7 bases short and J 0 bases short, with 13 bases between. Written as DNA, the CDR3 is TGTGCCAGCATTCCACGGGCAGCCTCCTACGAGCAGTACTTC. This encodes CASIPRAASYEQYF.

The rearrangement joins TRBV20-1 to TRBJ2-7; D unresolved. The CDR3 length is 11 residues. The V end lost 3 bases, the J end lost 5 bases, and 8 bases lay between the germline ends. Germline V gives CDR1 DFQATT, CDR2 SNEGSKA (reference sequence). The CDR3 loop reads CSASLRDEQYF. As DNA, the CDR3 is TGCAGTGCTAGCCTCCGTGACGAGCAGTACTTC.

V is TRBV19 and J is TRBJ1-4; perhaps TRBD1 as D (6 bases). V lost 7 bases to trimming and J lost 0 bases, with 21 bases between them. The germline gives CDR1 LNHDA, CDR2 SQIVND (reference sequence). There are 18 residues in the CDR3. The CDR3 loop is CASTLRGGLPATNEKLFF. CDR3 nucleotide sequence: TGTGCCAGTACCCTCAGGGGAGGGCTCCCCGCAACTAATGAAAAACTGTTTTTT.

The CDR3 DNA is TGCAGTGCTCCCGGGGGGACTGGCTACACCTTC. This gives the protein CSAPGGTGYTF. The chain recombines TRBV20-1 with TRBJ1-2, with a possible D match to TRBD1 (5 bases). V lost 5 bases, J lost 7 bases, and 11 bases lay in between. CDR1 DFQATT and CDR2 SNEGSKA come from the germline V gene (reference sequence). The CDR3 is made up of 11 amino acids.

The chain combines TRBV7-9 with TRBJ1-4, with no clear D. The germline V gene has CDR1 SEHNR and CDR2 FQNEAQ (reference sequence). V was cut by 3 bases and J by 8 bases, with 22 bases left in between. The CDR3 is 17 residues long. The CDR3 here is CASSLFRTDPSGEKLFF. Here the CDR3 DNA reads TGTGCCAGCAGCTTGTTCAGGACCGACCCTTCGGGAGAAAAACTGTTTTTT.

The chain links TRBV19 to TRBJ2-2, with TRBD2 matching over 7 bases. This CDR3 contains 14 residues. Germline V gene sequence: CDR1 LNHDA, CDR2 SQIVND (reference sequence). After removal of 7 bases from V and 4 bases from J, the junction contained 6 bases not matched to a gene. This CDR3 is CASKTSPLTGELFF. The CDR3 region has the DNA TGTGCCAGTAAGACTAGCCCACTCACCGGGGAGCTGTTTTTT.

The rearrangement joins TRBV7-3 to TRBJ2-2; possible D gene TRBD1, 6 bases. This CDR3 is 15 amino acids long. CDR1 is SGHTA, CDR2 FQGTGA, per germline. V was shortened by 5 bases and J by 6 bases, with 16 bases between the two germline ends. The CDR3 is CASSPTTGSAGELFF. CDR3 bases: TGTGCCAGCAGCCCGACGACAGGCAGTGCCGGGGAGCTGTTTTTT.